These T cell receptor beta chains were read from a single sample in a study of shared clonotypes between healthy human individuals. TCRdb's table, derived via immunoSEQ multiplex PCR, lists solely in-frame clones and lacks some. The repertoire holds over a million clones, 75% to 80% seen once, with approximately 0.5% in the top ten. Sequenced sample: memory CD4+ T cells from PBMCs. These receptors originate from a young man in good health. Some clones in this sample may be carry-over from other donors' samples. The CDR3 runs from the conserved cysteine through the conserved F or W. The D gene is left open where the match is weak. Clone size appears in some rows only: once, few, many, or a class for an expanded clone.

clone size: NA
J gene: TRBJ2-1
D gene: NA
V gene: TRBV18
CDR3 DNA: TGTGCCAGCTCACCAATTCTAGCCCACAATGAGCAGTTCTTC
CDR3 protein: CASSPILAHNEQFF

clone size: NA
J gene: TRBJ1-2
D gene: NA
V gene: TRBV2
CDR3 DNA: TGTGCCAGCAGGTATAGCTATGGCTACACCTTC
CDR3 protein: CASRYSYGYTF

clone size: few
J gene: TRBJ2-5
D gene: NA
V gene: TRBV18
CDR3 DNA: TGTGCCAGCTCATGGAACCACCGCGGCCCTGCGGACTTC
CDR3 protein: CASSWNHRGPADF

clone size: NA
J gene: TRBJ1-3
D gene: NA
V gene: TRBV29-1
CDR3 DNA: TGCAGCGTTGATGTTTGGGGATCGGGAAACACCATATATTTT
CDR3 protein: CSVDVWGSGNTIYF

clone size: NA
J gene: TRBJ1-5
D gene: NA
V gene: TRBV11-2
CDR3 DNA: TGTGCCAGCAGCTTAGTGGGAGAGGGCAATCAGCCCCAGCATTTT
CDR3 protein: CASSLVGEGNQPQHF

clone size: NA
J gene: TRBJ2-7
D gene: NA
V gene: TRBV5-1
CDR3 DNA: TGCGCCAGCAGCCGACTGTACAGTGGCGGGAAAACCTACGAGCAGTACTTC
CDR3 protein: CASSRLYSGGKTYEQYF

clone size: few
J gene: TRBJ2-7
D gene: NA
V gene: TRBV27
CDR3 DNA: TGTGCCAGCAGTCTGACAACGCCAAACTACGAGCAGTACTTC
CDR3 protein: CASSLTTPNYEQYF

clone size: NA
J gene: TRBJ2-7
D gene: TRBD2
V gene: TRBV7-2
CDR3 DNA: TGTGCCAGCAGCTCGCCTTTAGCGGGAACTCGGGACGAGCAGTACTTC
CDR3 protein: CASSSPLAGTRDEQYF

clone size: NA
J gene: TRBJ2-2
D gene: TRBD2
V gene: TRBV5-6
CDR3 DNA: TGTGCCAGCAGCTTGCTTGGACTAGCCTTTGGCGGGGAGCTGTTTTTT
CDR3 protein: CASSLLGLAFGGELFF

clone size: NA
J gene: TRBJ2-5
D gene: NA
V gene: TRBV7-2
CDR3 DNA: TGTGCCAGCAGCCGAGCGGGCCTAGAGACCCAGTACTTC
CDR3 protein: CASSRAGLETQYF

clone size: NA
J gene: TRBJ2-5
D gene: NA
V gene: TRBV29-1
CDR3 DNA: TGCAGCGTTGAACTGGGCCTAGGGGAGACCCAGTACTTC
CDR3 protein: CSVELGLGETQYF

clone size: NA
J gene: TRBJ2-1
D gene: NA
V gene: TRBV30
CDR3 DNA: TGTGCCTGGAATGAGTTTATCGGCGGCATGGAGCAGTTCTTC
CDR3 protein: CAWNEFIGGMEQFF

clone size: NA
J gene: TRBJ2-7
D gene: NA
V gene: TRBV21-1
CDR3 DNA: TGTGCCAGCAGCAAGTTGGGCAGAGCCTACGAGCAGTACTTC
CDR3 protein: CASSKLGRAYEQYF

clone size: NA
J gene: TRBJ2-5
D gene: NA
V gene: TRBV29-1
CDR3 DNA: TGCAGCGTACGCAGGGGAGAGACCCAGTACTTC
CDR3 protein: CSVRRGETQYF

clone size: NA
J gene: TRBJ1-2
D gene: TRBD1
V gene: TRBV5-1
CDR3 DNA: TGCGCCAGCAGCCCGGATGGACAGGGTGGCTACACCTTC
CDR3 protein: CASSPDGQGGYTF

clone size: NA
J gene: TRBJ2-4
D gene: NA
V gene: TRBV19
CDR3 DNA: TGTGCCAGTAGTAGTTCCGGGGACTCGGCCATTCAGTACTTC
CDR3 protein: CASSSSGDSAIQYF

clone size: NA
J gene: TRBJ2-2
D gene: NA
V gene: TRBV11-3
CDR3 DNA: TGTGCCAGCAGCTCCCGGAGGGCCTCCGGGGAGCTGTTTTTT
CDR3 protein: CASSSRRASGELFF

clone size: NA
J gene: TRBJ2-5
D gene: TRBD1
V gene: TRBV7-9
CDR3 DNA: TGTGCCAGCAGCCGTAGCGTGACAGGGGGAATCGGAGAGACCCAGTACTTC
CDR3 protein: CASSRSVTGGIGETQYF

clone size: NA
J gene: TRBJ2-6
D gene: NA
V gene: TRBV13
CDR3 DNA: TGTGCCAGCAGCTCGAGTTATCCGGGAGTCTCTGGGGCCAACGTCCTGACTTTC
CDR3 protein: CASSSSYPGVSGANVLTF

clone size: NA
J gene: TRBJ1-1
D gene: TRBD1
V gene: TRBV7-9
CDR3 DNA: TGTGCCAGCAGCTTAGACAGGGGGAGCACTGAAGCTTTCTTT
CDR3 protein: CASSLDRGSTEAFF

clone size: NA
J gene: TRBJ1-2
D gene: NA
V gene: TRBV2
CDR3 DNA: TGTGCCAGCAGGCCGACCCAGAACGGCTACACCTTC
CDR3 protein: CASRPTQNGYTF

clone size: NA
J gene: TRBJ1-1
D gene: NA
V gene: TRBV29-1
CDR3 DNA: TGCAGCGTGCAATCCGGGACGGGGAACACTGAAGCTTTCTTT
CDR3 protein: CSVQSGTGNTEAFF

clone size: NA
J gene: TRBJ1-2
D gene: TRBD1
V gene: TRBV5-1
CDR3 DNA: TGCGCCAGCAGCACGACAGGGTCGAACTATGGCTACACCTTC
CDR3 protein: CASSTTGSNYGYTF